This is a list of T cell receptor beta chains from one sample in a study of blood T cell repertoires in COVID-19. Only in-frame clones appear in the TCRdb table, and some are missing; sequencing was by immunoSEQ multiplex PCR. The data contain fewer than 150,000 clones, roughly 79% of them singletons. Sequencing was performed on peripheral blood. These receptors originate from a man in his 70s with acute or convalescent COVID-19. Both conserved end residues are part of each CDR3. The D gene is left open where the match is weak. Clone size is shown for a subset of rows, as once, few, many or a class of expanded clone.

clone_size: .; j_call: TRBJ2-7; d_call: TRBD2; cdr3_length: 15; v_call: TRBV4-3; cdr3_aa: CASSQGLGGNYEQYF; cdr3_nt: TGCGCCAGCAGCCAAGGTTTGGGGGGGAACTACGAGCAGTACTTC
clone_size: .; j_call: TRBJ2-7; d_call: .; cdr3_length: 15; v_call: TRBV5-1; cdr3_aa: CASSLTGDLNYEQYF; cdr3_nt: TGCGCCAGCAGCCTTACCGGGGACTTGAACTACGAGCAGTACTTC
clone_size: .; j_call: TRBJ2-1; d_call: .; cdr3_length: 14; v_call: TRBV29-1; cdr3_aa: CSVVFGGQPNEQFF; cdr3_nt: TGCAGCGTTGTATTCGGTGGGCAGCCGAATGAGCAGTTCTTC
clone_size: once; j_call: TRBJ2-7; d_call: .; cdr3_length: 15; v_call: TRBV1; cdr3_aa: CTSSQGRARPYEQYF; cdr3_nt: TGCACCAGCAGCCAAGGCCGCGCCCGCCCCTACGAGCAGTACTTC
clone_size: .; j_call: TRBJ1-2; d_call: .; cdr3_length: 9; v_call: TRBV20-1; cdr3_aa: CSASPGYTF; cdr3_nt: TGCAGTGCTAGCCCGGGGTACACCTTC
clone_size: .; j_call: TRBJ2-3; d_call: TRBD2; cdr3_length: 18; v_call: TRBV11-2; cdr3_aa: CASSSRGRAGTSTDTQYF; cdr3_nt: TGTGCCAGCAGCTCTAGAGGGAGGGCAGGGACTAGCACAGATACGCAGTATTTT
clone_size: .; j_call: TRBJ1-2; d_call: .; cdr3_length: 15; v_call: TRBV4-3; cdr3_aa: CASSQEPTGHYGCTF; cdr3_nt: TGCGCCAGCAGCCAAGAGCCGACAGGCCACTATGGCTGCACCTTC
clone_size: once; j_call: TRBJ2-7; d_call: .; cdr3_length: 13; v_call: TRBV2; cdr3_aa: CASKGVSGYEQYF; cdr3_nt: TGTGCCAGCAAGGGGGTTTCTGGGTACGAGCAGTACTTC
clone_size: .; j_call: TRBJ1-1; d_call: TRBD1; cdr3_length: 14; v_call: TRBV6-2/TRBV6-3; cdr3_aa: CASSSTGAGTEAFF; cdr3_nt: TGTGCCAGCAGTTCCACAGGGGCTGGGACTGAAGCTTTCTTT
clone_size: .; j_call: TRBJ2-2; d_call: .; cdr3_length: 13; v_call: TRBV6-5; cdr3_aa: CASSESRTGELFF; cdr3_nt: TGTGCCAGCAGCGAGTCGAGAACCGGGGAGCTGTTTTTT
clone_size: once; j_call: TRBJ2-7; d_call: TRBD1; cdr3_length: 15; v_call: TRBV3-1/TRBV3-2; cdr3_aa: CASSRWTGGVYEQYF; cdr3_nt: TGTGCCAGCAGCCGCTGGACAGGGGGAGTTTACGAGCAGTACTTC
clone_size: .; j_call: TRBJ1-3; d_call: .; cdr3_length: 14; v_call: TRBV19; cdr3_aa: CASRKEYSGNTIYF; cdr3_nt: TGTGCCAGTAGAAAAGAGTACTCTGGAAACACCATATATTTT
clone_size: .; j_call: TRBJ1-4; d_call: TRBD1; cdr3_length: 19; v_call: TRBV4-2; cdr3_aa: CASSQDRDSLLGTNEKLFF; cdr3_nt: TGTGCCAGCAGCCAAGATAGGGACAGTTTACTTGGAACTAATGAAAAACTGTTTTTT
clone_size: .; j_call: TRBJ1-5; d_call: .; cdr3_length: 13; v_call: TRBV6-5; cdr3_aa: CASTASGNQPQHF; cdr3_nt: TGTGCCAGCACTGCGTCGGGGAATCAGCCCCAGCATTTT
clone_size: .; j_call: TRBJ1-2; d_call: .; cdr3_length: 13; v_call: TRBV27; cdr3_aa: CASSLRPYYGYTF; cdr3_nt: TGTGCCAGCAGTCTCAGGCCTTACTATGGCTACACCTTC
clone_size: .; j_call: TRBJ2-3; d_call: TRBD2; cdr3_length: 15; v_call: TRBV11-2; cdr3_aa: CASSSNGLATDTQYF; cdr3_nt: TGTGCCAGCAGCTCGAACGGACTAGCAACAGATACGCAGTATTTT
clone_size: .; j_call: TRBJ2-1; d_call: .; cdr3_length: 16; v_call: TRBV7-2; cdr3_aa: CASSLAGSQSYNEQFF; cdr3_nt: TGTGCCAGCAGCTTAGCTGGCAGTCAATCCTACAATGAGCAGTTCTTC
clone_size: few; j_call: TRBJ1-2; d_call: .; cdr3_length: 15; v_call: TRBV6-2/TRBV6-3; cdr3_aa: CASSLWGGENYGYTF; cdr3_nt: TGTGCCAGCAGCCTCTGGGGGGGGGAAAACTATGGCTACACCTTC
clone_size: .; j_call: TRBJ2-5; d_call: .; cdr3_length: 13; v_call: TRBV11-3; cdr3_aa: CASSLGQGRAQYF; cdr3_nt: TGTGCCAGCAGCTTAGGCCAGGGTAGGGCCCAGTACTTC
clone_size: .; j_call: TRBJ2-7; d_call: TRBD1; cdr3_length: 16; v_call: TRBV18; cdr3_aa: CASSPRPQDRGFEQYF; cdr3_nt: TGTGCCAGCTCACCACGACCCCAGGACAGGGGATTCGAGCAGTACTTC
clone_size: .; j_call: TRBJ1-2; d_call: TRBD1; cdr3_length: 15; v_call: TRBV5-1; cdr3_aa: CASSLDRGSSYGYTF; cdr3_nt: TGCGCCAGCAGCCTGGACAGGGGATCGAGCTATGGCTACACCTTC
clone_size: .; j_call: TRBJ2-1; d_call: TRBD2; cdr3_length: 15; v_call: TRBV2; cdr3_aa: CASSNSGGAYNEQFF; cdr3_nt: TGTGCCAGCAGTAATAGCGGGGGGGCCTACAATGAGCAGTTCTTC
clone_size: few; j_call: TRBJ2-2; d_call: .; cdr3_length: 13; v_call: TRBV15; cdr3_aa: CATSISGTGELFF; cdr3_nt: TGTGCCACCAGCATAAGCGGCACCGGGGAGCTGTTTTTT
clone_size: .; j_call: TRBJ2-3; d_call: .; cdr3_length: 15; v_call: TRBV19; cdr3_aa: CASSIDTGYTDTQYF; cdr3_nt: TGTGCCAGTAGTATAGATACAGGGTACACAGATACGCAGTATTTT
clone_size: .; j_call: TRBJ1-1; d_call: .; cdr3_length: 14; v_call: TRBV10-3; cdr3_aa: CAISQSPGDTEAFF; cdr3_nt: TGTGCCATCAGTCAATCGCCTGGAGACACTGAAGCTTTCTTT
clone_size: once; j_call: TRBJ1-1; d_call: .; cdr3_length: 15; v_call: TRBV6-5; cdr3_aa: CASSYQTGMNTEAFF; cdr3_nt: TGTGCCAGCAGTTACCAGACAGGAATGAACACTGAAGCTTTCTTT
clone_size: .; j_call: TRBJ1-2; d_call: .; cdr3_length: 15; v_call: TRBV4-1; cdr3_aa: CASRLFTLANYGYTF; cdr3_nt: TGCGCCAGCAGGCTCTTCACTCTGGCTAACTATGGCTACACCTTC
clone_size: .; j_call: TRBJ2-1; d_call: TRBD2; cdr3_length: 13; v_call: TRBV7-2; cdr3_aa: CASSRRLAYEQFF; cdr3_nt: TGTGCCAGCAGCAGGCGACTAGCCTATGAGCAGTTCTTC
clone_size: .; j_call: TRBJ2-1; d_call: .; cdr3_length: 15; v_call: TRBV30; cdr3_aa: CAWSVGGSIHNEQFF; cdr3_nt: TGTGCCTGGAGTGTGGGGGGTTCGATCCACAATGAGCAGTTCTTC
clone_size: .; j_call: TRBJ2-7; d_call: TRBD2; cdr3_length: 17; v_call: TRBV6-2/TRBV6-3; cdr3_aa: CASSYSSTSGGRYEQYF; cdr3_nt: TGTGCCAGCAGTTACTCGAGCACTAGCGGGGGTCGGTACGAGCAGTACTTC
clone_size: few; j_call: TRBJ2-7; d_call: TRBD2; cdr3_length: 17; v_call: TRBV11-3; cdr3_aa: CASSWGEQSGSSYEQYF; cdr3_nt: TGTGCCAGCAGCTGGGGGGAGCAGAGCGGGAGCTCCTACGAGCAGTACTTC
clone_size: .; j_call: TRBJ2-2; d_call: .; cdr3_length: 14; v_call: TRBV19; cdr3_aa: CAVRGTSNTGELFF; cdr3_nt: TGTGCCGTAAGGGGGACATCGAACACCGGGGAGCTGTTTTTT
clone_size: .; j_call: TRBJ2-1; d_call: .; cdr3_length: 15; v_call: TRBV9; cdr3_aa: CASSVAQGSWNEQFF; cdr3_nt: TGTGCCAGCAGCGTAGCTCAGGGGTCGTGGAATGAGCAGTTCTTC
clone_size: .; j_call: TRBJ1-1; d_call: TRBD1; cdr3_length: 14; v_call: TRBV6-5; cdr3_aa: CASIPGGSNTEAFF; cdr3_nt: TGTGCCAGCATCCCAGGGGGCTCAAACACTGAAGCTTTCTTT
clone_size: .; j_call: TRBJ2-7; d_call: .; cdr3_length: 14; v_call: TRBV6-5; cdr3_aa: CASSSGMSSYEQYF; cdr3_nt: TGTGCCAGCAGTTCCGGGATGAGCTCCTACGAGCAGTACTTC
clone_size: once; j_call: TRBJ1-2; d_call: .; cdr3_length: 17; v_call: TRBV30; cdr3_aa: CAWKSLQGEVRDYGYTF; cdr3_nt: TGTGCCTGGAAGTCCTTACAGGGAGAGGTTAGGGACTATGGCTACACCTTC
clone_size: .; j_call: TRBJ2-5; d_call: TRBD2; cdr3_length: 13; v_call: TRBV7-9; cdr3_aa: CATSLAGSETQYF; cdr3_nt: TGTGCCACCTCACTAGCGGGGTCAGAGACCCAGTACTTC
clone_size: once; j_call: TRBJ2-7; d_call: TRBD1; cdr3_length: 14; v_call: TRBV9; cdr3_aa: CASSQGQGPYEQYF; cdr3_nt: TGTGCCAGCAGCCAAGGACAGGGGCCCTACGAGCAGTACTTC
clone_size: .; j_call: TRBJ2-5; d_call: .; cdr3_length: 16; v_call: TRBV9; cdr3_aa: CASSASPGFFRETQYF; cdr3_nt: TGTGCCAGCAGCGCCAGCCCGGGATTCTTCCGTGAGACCCAGTACTTC
clone_size: .; j_call: TRBJ1-2; d_call: TRBD1; cdr3_length: 13; v_call: TRBV4-2; cdr3_aa: CASSRGQDYGYTF; cdr3_nt: TGTGCCAGCAGCCGAGGACAGGACTATGGCTACACCTTC
clone_size: .; j_call: TRBJ2-5; d_call: .; cdr3_length: 14; v_call: TRBV24-1; cdr3_aa: CATSSPAVGETQYF; cdr3_nt: TGTGCCACCAGTTCGCCCGCCGTCGGGGAGACCCAGTACTTC
clone_size: .; j_call: TRBJ1-1; d_call: .; cdr3_length: 14; v_call: TRBV5-1; cdr3_aa: CASSLSTANTEAFF; cdr3_nt: TGCGCCAGCAGCTTATCGACAGCGAACACTGAAGCTTTCTTT
clone_size: .; j_call: TRBJ1-5; d_call: .; cdr3_length: 15; v_call: TRBV24-1; cdr3_aa: CATSDRQSANQPQHF; cdr3_nt: TGTGCCACCAGTGATAGACAGTCAGCAAATCAGCCCCAGCATTTT
clone_size: few; j_call: TRBJ1-5; d_call: .; cdr3_length: 14; v_call: TRBV19; cdr3_aa: CASSIKGDNQPQHF; cdr3_nt: TGTGCCAGTAGTATTAAAGGGGACAATCAGCCCCAGCATTTT
clone_size: .; j_call: TRBJ2-1; d_call: TRBD2; cdr3_length: 16; v_call: TRBV4-3; cdr3_aa: CASSQGGGGNYNEQFF; cdr3_nt: TGCGCCAGCAGCCAAGGGGGCGGGGGAAACTACAATGAGCAGTTCTTC
clone_size: .; j_call: TRBJ1-1; d_call: .; cdr3_length: 13; v_call: TRBV4-2; cdr3_aa: CASSQVPGGQAFF; cdr3_nt: TGTGCCAGCAGCCAAGTTCCGGGGGGCCAAGCTTTCTTT
clone_size: .; j_call: TRBJ2-3; d_call: .; cdr3_length: 14; v_call: TRBV5-5; cdr3_aa: CASSFLGQSDTQYF; cdr3_nt: TGTGCCAGCAGCTTCCTAGGACAGTCCGATACGCAGTATTTT
clone_size: .; j_call: TRBJ1-2; d_call: .; cdr3_length: 14; v_call: TRBV6-5; cdr3_aa: CASSYSFGSNGYTF; cdr3_nt: TGTGCCAGCAGTTACTCGTTTGGCAGTAATGGCTACACCTTC
clone_size: .; j_call: TRBJ2-1; d_call: TRBD2; cdr3_length: 17; v_call: TRBV3-1/TRBV3-2; cdr3_aa: CASSQLAGGISYNEQFF; cdr3_nt: TGTGCCAGCAGCCAACTAGCGGGGGGAATATCCTACAATGAGCAGTTCTTC
clone_size: .; j_call: TRBJ1-2; d_call: TRBD1; cdr3_length: 14; v_call: TRBV5-4; cdr3_aa: CASSSTGLDYGYTF; cdr3_nt: TGTGCCAGCAGCTCGACAGGGTTAGACTATGGCTACACCTTC
clone_size: .; j_call: TRBJ2-2; d_call: TRBD2; cdr3_length: 17; v_call: TRBV2; cdr3_aa: CASSAYEAGRGTGELFF; cdr3_nt: TGTGCCAGCAGTGCCTACGAAGCGGGGCGGGGAACCGGGGAGCTGTTTTTT